This TCR beta chain was obtained from a study of cytomegalovirus exposure and HLA in healthy donors. Study-level results: What TCR beta sequences reportedly achieved was accurate prediction of HLA-A and HLA-B alleles in most subjects. Excluded were some V segments that proved indistinguishable, including TRBV6-2 and TRBV6-3. Per a later analysis, fewer than 20,000 TCR beta sequences showed association with HLA alleles at 0.05 false discovery rate.

In the case of this clone: Its cognate antigen is unknown.

With 60 Vbeta and 13 Jbeta primers, the PCR was carried out. Clones were read by immunoSEQ multiplex PCR, and TCRdb kept only the in-frame ones, dropping some. The table includes about 130,000 clones, about 61% detected once. Germline V gene lookup returns CDR1 SGDLS and CDR2 YYNGEE. The CDR3 runs to 15 residues. V lost 0 bases and J lost 1, with 10 bases in between. The chain joins TRBV9 to TRBJ1-1; tentatively, D is TRBD1 (6 bases). The clonotype was recovered from a woman aged 40 to 55 in good health and CMV-seronegative. The sequenced sample was PBMCs. The CDR3 sequence: CASSVEAGENTEAFF. The CDR3 DNA sequence: TGTGCCAGCAGCGTAGAAGCAGGGGAGAACACTGAAGCTTTCTTT.